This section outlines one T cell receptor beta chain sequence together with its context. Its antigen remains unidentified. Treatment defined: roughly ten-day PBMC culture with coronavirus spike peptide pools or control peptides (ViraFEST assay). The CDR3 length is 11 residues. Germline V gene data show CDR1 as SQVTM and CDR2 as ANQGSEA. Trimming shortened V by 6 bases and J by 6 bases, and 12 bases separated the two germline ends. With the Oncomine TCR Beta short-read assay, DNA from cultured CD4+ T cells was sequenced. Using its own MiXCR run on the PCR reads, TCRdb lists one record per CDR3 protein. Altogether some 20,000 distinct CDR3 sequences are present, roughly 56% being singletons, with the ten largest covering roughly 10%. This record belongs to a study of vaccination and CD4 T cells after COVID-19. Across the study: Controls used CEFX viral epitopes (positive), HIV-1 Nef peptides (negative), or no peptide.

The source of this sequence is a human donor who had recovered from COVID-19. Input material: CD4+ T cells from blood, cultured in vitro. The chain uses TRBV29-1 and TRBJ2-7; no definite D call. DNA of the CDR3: TGCAGCGTGGGTGAAGTCAGCGAGCAGTACTTC. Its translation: CSVGEVSEQYF.